The 16 T cell receptor beta chains below come from one sample, sequenced in a study of cytomegalovirus exposure and HLA in healthy donors. The PCR made use of 60 Vbeta and 13 Jbeta primers. Method: immunoSEQ multiplex PCR; TCRdb's copy keeps in-frame clones and lacks some. The table records around 62,000 clones, under 85% of them present only once. What was sequenced was PBMCs. The receptors were gathered from a male donor in good health and CMV-seropositive.

The rearrangement links TRBV7-9 to TRBJ2-7; the D gene is possibly TRBD1 (5 bases). Germline-derived CDR1 and CDR2 are SEHNR and FQNEAQ (reference sequence). This CDR3 is 13 amino acids long. The V gene lost 1 base and the J gene lost 3 bases, with 7 bases spanning the gap. In DNA form, the CDR3 reads TGTGCCAGCAGCTTAGGACAGAACTACGAGCAGTACTTC. It yields the protein CASSLGQNYEQYF.

The V call is TRBV12-5, the J call TRBJ1-1; D not resolved. Trimming cost V 1 base and J 5 bases, with 8 bases left between them. Germline V gives CDR1 LGHNT, CDR2 FRNRAP. The CDR3 covers 13 residues. The CDR3: CASGLGRGTEAFF. CDR3 nucleotide sequence: TGTGCTAGTGGTTTGGGACGGGGAACTGAAGCTTTCTTT.

The CDR3 coding sequence is TGCGCCAGCAGCCTCTGGACAGGGGGCGCGGGCTATGGCTACACCTTC. This gives the protein CASSLWTGGAGYGYTF. The rearrangement uses TRBV4-1 and TRBJ1-2; 11 bases line up with TRBD1. The CDR3 consists of 16 residues. Germline lookup yields CDR1 MGHRA and CDR2 YSYEKL. The ends lost 4 bases at V and 4 bases at J; junction bases unmatched: 8.

The rearrangement uses TRBV25-1 and TRBJ1-2, with D perhaps matching TRBD1 (6 bases). Trimming pared 8 bases from V and 5 bases from J, leaving 15 bases between. This CDR3 is built from 13 residues. In germline, CDR1 is MGHDK, CDR2 SYGVNS. In DNA, the CDR3 is TGTGCCAGCTCGATTAGGGGGTGGTATGGCTACACCTTC. Translating gives CASSIRGWYGYTF.

The chain couples TRBV9 to TRBJ2-5; 16 bases fit TRBD2. The CDR3 consists of 18 residues. Germline loops: CDR1 SGDLS, CDR2 YYNGEE. V lost 4 bases, J lost 1 base, and 7 bases stayed unmatched. CDR3 nucleotides: TGTGCCAGCAGCTCTGGGGGACTAGCGGGGGGGCTCCAAGAGACCCAGTACTTC. The encoded protein is CASSSGGLAGGLQETQYF.

The CDR3 DNA follows: TGCGCCAGCAGCCAAAGGGGGGGTTTGGATACGCAGTATTTT. The encoded protein is CASSQRGGLDTQYF. This chain uses TRBV4-3 with TRBJ2-3, with D possibly TRBD2 on 7 matching bases. This CDR3 is built from 14 residues. Per germline, CDR1 LGHNA and CDR2 YSLEER. V shed 2 bases and J shed 6 bases, with 12 bases lying between them.

The CDR3 DNA follows: TGTGCCAGCAGCTCCCTCGGCGGAAACACCGGGGAGCTGTTTTTT. Translating it yields CASSSLGGNTGELFF. The chain couples TRBV11-1 to TRBJ2-2; D call uncertain. Trimming took off 4 bases at V and 2 bases at J, with 11 bases between the two ends. Looked up from germline, CDR1 is SGHAT and CDR2 is FQDESV (reference sequence). The length of the CDR3 is 15 residues.

In its sample, this clone was seen a few times. This chain connects TRBV2 to TRBJ1-4; 7 bases match TRBD1. Germline values: CDR1 SNHLY, CDR2 FYNNEI. This CDR3 is built from 15 residues. Trimming removed 5 bases from V and 8 bases from J; junction bases left unmatched: 11. CDR3 protein: CASSIEGRGSEKLFF. The CDR3 nucleotides are TGTGCCAGCAGTATTGAGGGCAGGGGGAGCGAAAAACTGTTTTTT.

CDR3 DNA: TGTGCCAGTAGTATGGAGGGGGCCAAAGGCTACACCTTC. Amino acid sequence: CASSMEGAKGYTF. The chain couples TRBV19 to TRBJ1-2; TRBD1 matches 7 bases. The germline V gene encodes CDR1 LNHDA and CDR2 SQIVND (reference sequence). This CDR3 has 13 amino acids. V shed 3 bases and J 8 bases; nucleotides not matched to a gene: 6.

The V and J genes are TRBV28 and TRBJ1-1, with TRBD1 matching over 11 bases. The V gene end was trimmed by 10 bases and the J gene end by 1 base; junction bases not matched to a gene: 17. Germline CDR1 and CDR2: MDHEN and SYDVKM. The CDR3 has 18 amino acids. The CDR3 protein is CANSLPPGQGERNTEAFF. The CDR3 nucleotides read TGTGCCAACTCCCTCCCTCCGGGACAGGGGGAGAGGAACACTGAAGCTTTCTTT.

This chain uses TRBV6-6 with TRBJ1-1, with D tentatively TRBD1 (5 bases). The ends were cut back, 3 bases at V and 0 bases at J, with 14 bases in the middle. The CDR3 length is 16 residues. Per germline, CDR1 MNHNY and CDR2 SVGAGI (reference sequence). The CDR3 bases are TGTGCCAGCAGTTATGCCCGGGGGGACCTGAACACTGAAGCTTTCTTT. It specifies CASSYARGDLNTEAFF.

The gene calls are TRBV15 and TRBJ2-7; 10 bases line up with TRBD1. Germline-derived CDR1 and CDR2 are LNHNV and YYDKDF (reference sequence). J lost 4 bases, V lost 1 base, and 4 bases had no gene match. The CDR3 runs 15 residues. The CDR3 region is CATSRVGTGVYEQYF. Here the CDR3 DNA reads TGTGCCACCAGCAGAGTTGGGACAGGGGTTTACGAGCAGTACTTC.

The chain employs TRBV2 and TRBJ1-6; no clear D. There are 14 residues in the CDR3. V gave up 5 bases and J gave up 9 bases, with 14 bases separating them. In germline, CDR1 is SNHLY, CDR2 FYNNEI. The CDR3 here is CASSRAVGFSPLHF. The DNA for the CDR3 is TGTGCCAGCAGTCGCGCCGTGGGCTTTTCACCCCTCCACTTT.

The chain has TRBV6-1 and TRBJ2-5; tentative D call: TRBD1 (6 bases). The germline CDR1 and CDR2 sequences are MNHNS and SASEGT. The CDR3 is 14 residues long. V shed 0 bases and J shed 2 bases, with 7 bases lying between them. This CDR3 reads CASSEAGQQETQYF. The CDR3 DNA follows: TGTGCCAGCAGTGAAGCCGGACAGCAAGAGACCCAGTACTTC.

The V call is TRBV4-3, the J call TRBJ1-1; D call uncertain. With 4 bases removed from V and 4 bases from J, the gap between germline ends came to 19 bases. The CDR3 has 16 residues. Germline V CDR1 and CDR2: LGHNA, YSLEER. The CDR3 is CASSREIGRRSTEAFF. CDR3 coding DNA: TGCGCCAGCAGCCGGGAAATAGGGAGAAGAAGCACTGAAGCTTTCTTT.

This chain uses TRBV9 with TRBJ1-1; D not resolved. Trimming removed 4 bases from V and 2 bases from J, with 12 bases in between. The V gene's germline CDR1 is SGDLS and CDR2 YYNGEE. This CDR3 spans 14 amino acids. The CDR3 DNA reads as TGTGCCAGCAGCCCTGGTAACAGAAACACTGAAGCTTTCTTT. Amino acid sequence: CASSPGNRNTEAFF.